The clone carrying this T cell receptor beta chain showed up just a few times. In the study's own analysis: By means of reference gene primer amplification, nucleated cell counts were estimated. Libraries were prepared by immunoSEQ multiplex PCR; TCRdb keeps only in-frame clonotypes and omits some of them. D and trimming come from the DNA, and the V and J calls and clone size come from that table. The sample lists roughly 250,000 clones, around 89% occurring once. The data belong to a study of blood T cell repertoires in COVID-19. At the level of the study: Sites across the United States, Italy and Spain contributed samples from acute and convalescent COVID-19. PBMCs, B-cell-depleted T cells, or T cells were the source of the cDNA or gDNA that made up the material.

The germline V gene has CDR1 MDHEN and CDR2 SYDVKM. Trimming removed 2 bases from V and 7 bases from J; junction bases left unmatched: 4. This CDR3 comprises 14 residues. This TCR was sampled from a man aged 25 to 40 with acute or convalescent COVID-19. The chain recombines TRBV28 with TRBJ1-4; the match to TRBD1 covers 7 bases. The sequenced sample was peripheral blood. The CDR3: CASSLMGQTEKLFF. The DNA for the CDR3 is TGTGCCAGCAGTTTAATGGGACAGACTGAAAAACTGTTTTTT.